This T cell receptor (beta chain) was observed in a study of OX40 agonist ivuxolimab in advanced cancers. General notes on the study: Ivuxolimab was a fully human IgG2 agonistic monoclonal antibody targeting the costimulatory receptor OX40 (CD134). Intravenous ivuxolimab was administered to patients every 2 weeks at six dose levels: 0.01, 0.1, 0.3, 1.5, 3 and 10 mg/kg. Among the 52 dose-escalation patients, some 20 had hepatocellular carcinoma, around 15 melanoma, 9 renal cell carcinoma and 9 head and neck cancer. A male proportion of approximately 83% and a mean age of approximately 60 years, ranging from about 20 to 80, were recorded for the dose-escalation cohort. Patients were allowed to have had prior anti-PD-1, anti-PD-L1 or anti-CTLA-4 therapy, and approximately 41% of the dose-escalation patients had previously received checkpoint inhibitors. Three dose-escalation patients achieved partial responses, one with hepatocellular carcinoma and two with cutaneous melanoma. Peripheral TCRbeta sequencing aimed to test whether ivuxolimab altered TCR sequence diversity and caused clonal T-cell expansion. The monotherapy dose-escalation portion (N ≈ 52 patients) of the phase I ivuxolimab trial is reported in the paper. What the authors observed across the whole study: In the 0.1-3.0 mg/kg groups, partial responders were among the patients with the lowest normalized peripheral clonal expansion, particularly in CD8+ T cells. On average, CD8+ T cells showed more expanded clones than CD4+ T cells after ivuxolimab. At doses from 0.1 to 3.0 mg/kg, clonal expansion was seen in both CD4+ and CD8+ blood T cells between baseline and week 6. Low levels of normalized T-cell clonal expansion were also seen in some nonresponding patients. The antigen specificity of the clonally expanded peripheral T cells was not determined.

The CDR3 runs 15 amino acids, cysteine and phenylalanine included. Of the read, only the CDR3 DNA is kept; its 45 bases are in frame from base 1. Trimming leaves V shorter by 4 bases and J shorter by 1 base, with the junction holding 6 bases beyond the gene matches. The germline V gene (reference sequence) specifies SGHAT as CDR1 and FQDESV as CDR2. For sequencing of the TCRbeta CDR3 region, genomic DNA was extracted from the sorted cells. The immunoSEQ Assay was used to sequence the TCRbeta CDR3 regions. In TCRdb, the immuneACCESS table is reduced to in-frame sequences with V and J assigned. These tables do not hold every clone; where another copy was compared, an unresolved V gene accounts for under half, and the others remain unexplained. Recorded for this sample are 63,000 or so clones; approximately 81% of them occurred a single time. 6% to 9.5% of the sample is in the top ten clones. The trial excluded patients who had a history of autoimmune disease or who were on systemic immunosuppression. Peripheral blood for TCR sequencing was drawn from every dose cohort at baseline, at cycle 4 day 1 and at cycle 7 day 1. The samples were drawn from a first-in-human, open-label, multicenter phase I dose-escalation trial of ivuxolimab. The trial enrolled adults with locally advanced or metastatic head and neck squamous cell, hepatocellular, melanoma or renal cell carcinoma. Before TCR sequencing, CD4+ T cells and CD8+ T cells from peripheral blood were sorted into separate populations.

As concerns this clone: The antigen this receptor binds is unknown. The record has no base qualities; no much larger clone is one base away.

This material consisted of CD4+ or CD8+ T cells sorted from blood, taken in a trial of the OX40 agonist ivuxolimab. The chain is encoded by TRBV11-1 joined to TRBJ1-2; 7 middle bases align to TRBD1. The TCR originated in an adult with an advanced solid tumor such as melanoma, head and neck, liver or kidney cancer. The CDR3 corresponds to CASSSTGIDNYGYTF. Here is the DNA: TGTGCCAGCAGCTCGACAGGGATCGATAACTATGGCTACACCTTC.